This TCR beta chain was sequenced for a study of blood T cell repertoires in COVID-19. TCRdb keeps only in-frame clones here, not all; method: immunoSEQ multiplex PCR. The table has 300,000 to 400,000 clones, roughly nine tenths seen once. Germline V lookup: CDR1 SNHLY, CDR2 FYNNEI. The CDR3 runs to 16 residues. The V and J ends lost 5 bases and 1 base, in that order; junction bases with no gene match: 4. Participants' own reports of clinical history determined their cohort assignment. The study counted Cohort 3 donors as recovered given two negative PCRs, clearance, or symptom resolution. V gene TRBV2 combines with J gene TRBJ2-2; 10 bases are a match to TRBD2. The clonotype was recovered from a man aged 60-69 years who had recovered from COVID-19. The sample taken for sequencing was PBMCs or T cells enriched from blood (not recorded which). The CDR3 spells CASSPRLAGNTGELFF. For the CDR3, the DNA is TGTGCCAGCAGTCCCCGACTAGCGGGGAACACCGGGGAGCTGTTTTTT.